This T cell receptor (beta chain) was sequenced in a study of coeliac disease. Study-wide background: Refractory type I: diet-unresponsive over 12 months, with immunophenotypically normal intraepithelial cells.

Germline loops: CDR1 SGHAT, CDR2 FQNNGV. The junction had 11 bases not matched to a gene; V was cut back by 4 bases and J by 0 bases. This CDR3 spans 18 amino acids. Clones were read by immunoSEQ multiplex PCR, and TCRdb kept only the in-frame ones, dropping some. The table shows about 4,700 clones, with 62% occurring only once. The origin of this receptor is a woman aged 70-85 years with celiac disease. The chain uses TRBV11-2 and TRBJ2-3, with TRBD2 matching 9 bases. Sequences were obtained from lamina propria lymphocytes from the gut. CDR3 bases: TGTGCCAGCAGCTCGCCGGGACTAGCTAAGACTAGCACAGATACGCAGTATTTT. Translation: CASSSPGLAKTSTDTQYF.